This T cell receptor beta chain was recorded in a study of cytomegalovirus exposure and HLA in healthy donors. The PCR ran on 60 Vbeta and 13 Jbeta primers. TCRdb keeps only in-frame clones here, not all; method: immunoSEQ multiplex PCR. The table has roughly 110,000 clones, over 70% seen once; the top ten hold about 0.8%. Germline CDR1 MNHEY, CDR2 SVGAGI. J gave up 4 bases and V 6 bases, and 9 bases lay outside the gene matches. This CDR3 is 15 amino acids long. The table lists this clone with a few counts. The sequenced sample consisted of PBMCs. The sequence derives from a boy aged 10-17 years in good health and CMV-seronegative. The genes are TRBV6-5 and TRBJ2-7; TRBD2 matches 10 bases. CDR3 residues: CASRERASGSYEQYF. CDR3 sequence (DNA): TGTGCCAGCAGGGAAAGGGCTAGCGGGAGTTACGAGCAGTACTTC.